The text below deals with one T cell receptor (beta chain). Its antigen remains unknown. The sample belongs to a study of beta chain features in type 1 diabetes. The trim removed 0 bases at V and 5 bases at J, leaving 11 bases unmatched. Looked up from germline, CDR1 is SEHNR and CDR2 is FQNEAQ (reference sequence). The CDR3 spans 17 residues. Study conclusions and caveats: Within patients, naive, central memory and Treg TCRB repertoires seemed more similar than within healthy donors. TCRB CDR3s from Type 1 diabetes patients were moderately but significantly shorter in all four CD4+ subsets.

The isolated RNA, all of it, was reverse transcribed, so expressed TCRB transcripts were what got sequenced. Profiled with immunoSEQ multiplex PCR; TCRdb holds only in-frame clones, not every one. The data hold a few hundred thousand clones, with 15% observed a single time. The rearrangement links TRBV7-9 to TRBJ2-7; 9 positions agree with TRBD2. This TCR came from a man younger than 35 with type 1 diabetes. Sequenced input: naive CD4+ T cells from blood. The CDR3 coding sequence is TGTGCCAGCAGCTTAGCGGGGTCCAGCGGGGGGTCCCACGAGCAGTACTTC. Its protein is CASSLAGSSGGSHEQYF.